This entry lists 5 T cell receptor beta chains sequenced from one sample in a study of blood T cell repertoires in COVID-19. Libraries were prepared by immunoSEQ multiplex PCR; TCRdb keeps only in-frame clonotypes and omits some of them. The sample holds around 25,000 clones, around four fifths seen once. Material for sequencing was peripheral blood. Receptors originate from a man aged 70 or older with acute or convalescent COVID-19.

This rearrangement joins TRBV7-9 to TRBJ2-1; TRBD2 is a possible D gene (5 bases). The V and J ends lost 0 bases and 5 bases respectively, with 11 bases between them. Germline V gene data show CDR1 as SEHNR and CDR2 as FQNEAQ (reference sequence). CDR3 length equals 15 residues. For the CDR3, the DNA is TGTGCCAGCAGCTTAGCGGCGGGTCCAAACAATGAGCAGTTCTTC. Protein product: CASSLAAGPNNEQFF. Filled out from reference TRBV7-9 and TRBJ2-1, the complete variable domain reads DTGVSQNPRHKITKRGQNVTFRCDPISEHNRLYWYRQTLGQGPEFLTYFQNEAQLEKSRLLSDRFSAERPKGSFSTLEIQRTEQGDSAMYLCASSLAAGPNNEQFFGPGTRLTVL.

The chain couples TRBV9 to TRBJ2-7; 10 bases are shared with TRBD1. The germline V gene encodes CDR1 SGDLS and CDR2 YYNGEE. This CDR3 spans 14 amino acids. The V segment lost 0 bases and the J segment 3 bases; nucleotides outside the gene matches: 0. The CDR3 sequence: CASSVGDRGYEQYF. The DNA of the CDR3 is TGTGCCAGCAGCGTAGGGGACAGGGGCTACGAGCAGTACTTC.

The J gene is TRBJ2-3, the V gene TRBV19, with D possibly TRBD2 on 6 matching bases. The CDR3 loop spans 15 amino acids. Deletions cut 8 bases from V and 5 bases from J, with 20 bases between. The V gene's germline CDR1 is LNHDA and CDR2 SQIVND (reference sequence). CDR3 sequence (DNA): TGTGCCAGTCGCAGTAGGGGAGGTGGAGAAGATACGCAGTATTTT. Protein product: CASRSRGGGEDTQYF.

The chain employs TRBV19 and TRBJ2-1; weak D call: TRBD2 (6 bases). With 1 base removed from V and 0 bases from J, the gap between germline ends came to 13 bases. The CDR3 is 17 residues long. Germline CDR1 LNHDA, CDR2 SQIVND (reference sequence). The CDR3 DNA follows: TGTGCCAGTAGTATAGGGGTGGGAGGCAGCTCCTACAATGAGCAGTTCTTC. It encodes CASSIGVGGSSYNEQFF.

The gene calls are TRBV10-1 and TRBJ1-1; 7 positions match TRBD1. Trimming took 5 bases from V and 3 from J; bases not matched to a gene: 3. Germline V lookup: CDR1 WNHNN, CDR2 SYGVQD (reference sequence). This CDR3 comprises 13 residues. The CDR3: CASSRQGDTEAFF. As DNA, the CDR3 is TGCGCCAGCAGTAGACAGGGAGACACTGAAGCTTTCTTT.